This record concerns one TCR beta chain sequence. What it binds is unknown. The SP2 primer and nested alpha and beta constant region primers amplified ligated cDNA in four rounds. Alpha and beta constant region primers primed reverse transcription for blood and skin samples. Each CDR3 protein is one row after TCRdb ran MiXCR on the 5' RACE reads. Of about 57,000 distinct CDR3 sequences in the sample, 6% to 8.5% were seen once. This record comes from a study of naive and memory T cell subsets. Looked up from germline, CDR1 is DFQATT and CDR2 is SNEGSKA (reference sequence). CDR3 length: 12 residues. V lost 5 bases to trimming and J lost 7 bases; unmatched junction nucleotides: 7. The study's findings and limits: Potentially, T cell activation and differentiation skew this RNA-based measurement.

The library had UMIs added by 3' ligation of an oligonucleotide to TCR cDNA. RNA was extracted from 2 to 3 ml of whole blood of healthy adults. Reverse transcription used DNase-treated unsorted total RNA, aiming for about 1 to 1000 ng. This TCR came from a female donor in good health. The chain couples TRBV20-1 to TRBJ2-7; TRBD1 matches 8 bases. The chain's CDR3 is CSARDRRREQYF. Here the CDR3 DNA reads TGCAGTGCTCGGGACAGGCGTAGGGAGCAGTACTTC.